The present entry profiles one T cell receptor (beta chain) with its context. This record comes from a study of blood T cells in healthy people across ages. Then a second PCR, running roughly 7 to 11 cycles, was carried out with a sample-barcoded 5' primer and a J-beta primer mix. TCRdb processed the 5' RACE reads anew with MiXCR; each CDR3 protein has one entry. The sample yields about a million distinct CDR3 sequences, about 48% seen once. The CDR3 covers 12 residues. Germline loops: CDR1 LNHNV, CDR2 YYDKDF (reference sequence). The gene calls are TRBV15 and TRBJ2-5, with D uncertain. The better agreement between TRBJ2-7 and the DNA end casts doubt on the J call. The sample consisted of blood. The clonotype originates from a man aged 25 to 45 in good health. CDR3 nucleotides: TGTGCCACCAGCAGAGATCCCCACGAGCAGTACTTC. This translates into CATSRDPHEQYF.